In its sample, the clone carrying this T cell receptor (beta chain) was seen a few times. Its antigen is currently unknown. TCR beta cDNA was made from 400 to 600 ng total RNA with a constant-region primer. Three nested multiplex PCR rounds, a slightly modified ARM-PCR, produced the libraries for TCR beta. Each of the first two PCR rounds ran approximately 11 cycles with TRBV1-TRBV30 forward and C-beta reverse primers. TCRdb ran MiXCR on the multiplex PCR reads and lists one entry per CDR3 protein. The table has approximately 330,000 distinct CDR3 sequences, around three fifths seen once. This entry belongs to a study of tumor-infiltrating lymphocytes in primary liver carcinoma. Overall study results and limits: Tumors reached a significantly greater top-250-clone fraction than blood did (p = 0.039).

RNA was extracted from whole blood without cell sorting, alongside germline DNA. Germline values: CDR1 MDHEN, CDR2 SYDVKM. CDR3 length: 14 amino acids. Between the trimmed V and J ends, which lost 5 bases and 7 bases, there was a span of 17 bases. The clonotype comes from a man in his forties or fifties with primary liver carcinoma and hepatitis B virus infection. The chain uses TRBV28 and TRBJ1-2; the D is unclear. The sequencing input was peripheral blood. The CDR3 protein is CASSPAGLFVGYTF. Written as DNA, the CDR3 is TGTGCCAGCAGTCCCGCCGGGTTATTCGTTGGCTACACCTTC.